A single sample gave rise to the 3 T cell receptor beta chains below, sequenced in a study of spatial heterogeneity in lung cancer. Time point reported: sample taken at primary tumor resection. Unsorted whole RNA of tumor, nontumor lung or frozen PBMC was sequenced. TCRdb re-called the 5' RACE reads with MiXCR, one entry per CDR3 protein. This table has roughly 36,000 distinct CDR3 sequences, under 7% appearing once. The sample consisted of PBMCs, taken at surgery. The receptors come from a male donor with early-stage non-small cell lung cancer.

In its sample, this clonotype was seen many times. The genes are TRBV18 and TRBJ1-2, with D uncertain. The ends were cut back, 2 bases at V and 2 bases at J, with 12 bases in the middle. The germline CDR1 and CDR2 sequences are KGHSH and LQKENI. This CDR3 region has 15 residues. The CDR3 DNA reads TGTGCCAGCTCACCAGAAGACACCTCCAACTATGGCTACACCTTC. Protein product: CASSPEDTSNYGYTF.

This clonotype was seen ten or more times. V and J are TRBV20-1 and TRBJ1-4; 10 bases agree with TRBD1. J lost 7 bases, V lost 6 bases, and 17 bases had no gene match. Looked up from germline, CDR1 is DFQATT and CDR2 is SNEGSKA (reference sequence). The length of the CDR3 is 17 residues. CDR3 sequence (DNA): TGCAGTGCACCCCCAACCGGGACAGGGGTTAAAGGTGAAAAACTGTTTTTT. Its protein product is CSAPPTGTGVKGEKLFF.

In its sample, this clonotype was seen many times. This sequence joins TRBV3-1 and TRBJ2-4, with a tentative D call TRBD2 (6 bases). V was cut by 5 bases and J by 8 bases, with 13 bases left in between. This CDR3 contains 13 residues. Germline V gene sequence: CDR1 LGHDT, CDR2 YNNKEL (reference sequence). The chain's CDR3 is CASSFQGGDIQYF. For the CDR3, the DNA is TGTGCCAGCAGCTTCCAGGGAGGAGACATTCAGTACTTC.